This T cell receptor (beta chain) was found in a study of OX40 agonist ivuxolimab in advanced cancers. Study-wide background: Ivuxolimab, an agonistic anti-OX40 (CD134) antibody, was given to patients. Among those enrolled, mean age was about 60 years (range about 23 to 80) and approximately 80% were male.

V was trimmed by 5 bases and J by 0 bases, leaving 28 bases between them. Germline V lookup: CDR1 MNHEY, CDR2 SMNVEV (reference sequence). The CDR3 is 20 amino acids. This clone occurred once. Its antigen is unidentified. Study outcomes and limitations: Antigens targeted by the expanded peripheral T cells were not determined. Clonal expansion in partial responders at 0.1-3.0 mg/kg ranked among the lowest.

Clones were sequenced by immunoSEQ multiplex PCR, and TCRdb holds only the in-frame ones, with some missing. The sample has roughly 19,000 clones; about 88% are singletons. The rearrangement links TRBV27 to TRBJ1-1; D might be TRBD1 (6 bases). The TCR comes from an adult with an advanced solid tumor such as melanoma, head and neck, liver or kidney cancer. The sample here was CD4+ or CD8+ T cells sorted from blood, taken in a trial of the OX40 agonist ivuxolimab. The CDR3 nucleotides read TGTGCCAGCAGTCTCAATTCACAATCATGGGGGCGTTACATGAACACTGAAGCTTTCTTT. This sequence encodes CASSLNSQSWGRYMNTEAFF.